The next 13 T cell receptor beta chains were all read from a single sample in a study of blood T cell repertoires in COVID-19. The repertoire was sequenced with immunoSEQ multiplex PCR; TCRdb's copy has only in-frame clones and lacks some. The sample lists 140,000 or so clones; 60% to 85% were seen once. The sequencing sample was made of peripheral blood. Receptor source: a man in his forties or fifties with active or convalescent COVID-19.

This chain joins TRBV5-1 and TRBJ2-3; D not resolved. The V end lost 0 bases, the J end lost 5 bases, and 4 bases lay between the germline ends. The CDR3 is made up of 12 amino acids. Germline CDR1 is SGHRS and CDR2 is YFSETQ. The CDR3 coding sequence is TGCGCCAGCAGCTTGGACTTAGATACGCAGTATTTT. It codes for CASSLDLDTQYF.

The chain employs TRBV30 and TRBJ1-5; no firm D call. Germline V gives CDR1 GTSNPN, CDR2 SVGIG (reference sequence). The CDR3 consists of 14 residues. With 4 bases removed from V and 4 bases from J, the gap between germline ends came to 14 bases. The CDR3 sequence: CAWTTGGGNQPQHF. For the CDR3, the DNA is TGTGCCTGGACCACGGGTGGAGGAAATCAGCCCCAGCATTTT.

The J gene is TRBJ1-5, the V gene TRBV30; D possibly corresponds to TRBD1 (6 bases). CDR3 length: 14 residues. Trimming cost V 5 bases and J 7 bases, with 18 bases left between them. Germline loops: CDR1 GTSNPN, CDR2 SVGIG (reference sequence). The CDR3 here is CAWASGALGQPQHF. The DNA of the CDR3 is TGTGCCTGGGCCTCAGGGGCGCTAGGGCAGCCCCAGCATTTT.

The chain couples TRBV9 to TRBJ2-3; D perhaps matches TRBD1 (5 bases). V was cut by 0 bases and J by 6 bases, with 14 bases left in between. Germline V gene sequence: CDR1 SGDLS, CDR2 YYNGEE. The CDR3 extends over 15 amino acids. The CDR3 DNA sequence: TGTGCCAGCAGCGTAGAGATGATAGGGGCTGATACGCAGTATTTT. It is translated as CASSVEMIGADTQYF.

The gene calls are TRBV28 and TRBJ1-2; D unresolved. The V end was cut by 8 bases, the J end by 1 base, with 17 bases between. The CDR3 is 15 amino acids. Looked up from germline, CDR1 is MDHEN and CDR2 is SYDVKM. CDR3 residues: CASRGGGSSNYGYTF. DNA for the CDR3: TGTGCCAGCCGCGGAGGAGGGTCTAGTAACTATGGCTACACCTTC.

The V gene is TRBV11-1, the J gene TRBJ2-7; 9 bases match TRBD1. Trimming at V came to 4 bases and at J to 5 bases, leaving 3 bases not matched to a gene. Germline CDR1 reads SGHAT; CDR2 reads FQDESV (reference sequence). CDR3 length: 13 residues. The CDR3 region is CASSSDRGHEQYF. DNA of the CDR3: TGTGCCAGCAGCTCGGACAGGGGCCACGAGCAGTACTTC. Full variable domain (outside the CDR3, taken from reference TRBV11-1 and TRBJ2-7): EAEVAQSPRYKITEKSQAVAFWCDPISGHATLYWYRQILGQGPELLVQFQDESVVDDSQLPKDRFSAERLKGVDSTLKIQPAELGDSAMYLCASSSDRGHEQYFGPGTRLTVT.

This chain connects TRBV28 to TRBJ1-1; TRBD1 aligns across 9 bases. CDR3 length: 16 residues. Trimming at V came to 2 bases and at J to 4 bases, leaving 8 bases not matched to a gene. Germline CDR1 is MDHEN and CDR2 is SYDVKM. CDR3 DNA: TGTGCCAGCAGTTTAAGGGGTGGGACAGGGTTCACTGAAGCTTTCTTT. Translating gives CASSLRGGTGFTEAFF.

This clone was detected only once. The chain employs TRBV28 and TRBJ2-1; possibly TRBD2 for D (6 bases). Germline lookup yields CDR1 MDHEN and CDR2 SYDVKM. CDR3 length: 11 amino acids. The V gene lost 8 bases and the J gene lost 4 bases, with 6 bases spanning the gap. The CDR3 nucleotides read TGTGCCAGCGGGGGGTACAATGAGCAGTTCTTC. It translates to CASGGYNEQFF. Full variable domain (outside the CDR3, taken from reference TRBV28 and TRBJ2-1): DVKVTQSSRYLVKRTGEKVFLECVQDMDHENMFWYRQDPGLGLRLIYFSYDVKMKEKGDIPEGYSVSREKKERFSLILESASTNQTSMYLCASGGYNEQFFGPGTRLTVL.

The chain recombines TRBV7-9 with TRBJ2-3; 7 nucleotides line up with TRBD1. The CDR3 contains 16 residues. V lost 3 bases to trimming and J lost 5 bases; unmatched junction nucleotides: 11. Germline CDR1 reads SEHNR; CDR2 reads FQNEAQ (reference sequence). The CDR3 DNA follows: TGTGCCAGCAGCTTTTACCGGGACAGCCTAGGAGATACGCAGTATTTT. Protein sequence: CASSFYRDSLGDTQYF.

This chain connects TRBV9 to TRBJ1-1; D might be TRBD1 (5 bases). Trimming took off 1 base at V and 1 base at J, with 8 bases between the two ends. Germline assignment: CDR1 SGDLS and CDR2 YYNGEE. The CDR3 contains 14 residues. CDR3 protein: CASSVFGANTEAFF. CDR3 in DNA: TGTGCCAGCAGCGTATTTGGGGCGAACACTGAAGCTTTCTTT.

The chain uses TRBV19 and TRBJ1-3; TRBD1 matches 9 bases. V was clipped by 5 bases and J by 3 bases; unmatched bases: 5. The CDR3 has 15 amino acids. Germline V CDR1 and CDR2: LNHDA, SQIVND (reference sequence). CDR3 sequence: CASSSTGGLGNTIYF. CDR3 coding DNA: TGTGCCAGTAGTTCCACAGGGGGCCTTGGAAACACCATATATTTT. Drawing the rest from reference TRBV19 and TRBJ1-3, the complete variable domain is DGGITQSPKYLFRKEGQNVTLSCEQNLNHDAMYWYRQDPGQGLRLIYYSQIVNDFQKGDIAEGYSVSREKKESFPLTVTSAQKNPTAFYLCASSSTGGLGNTIYFGEGSWLTVV.

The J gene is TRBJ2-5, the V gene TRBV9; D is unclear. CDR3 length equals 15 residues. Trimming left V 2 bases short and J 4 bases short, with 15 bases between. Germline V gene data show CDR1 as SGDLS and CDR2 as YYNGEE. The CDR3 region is CASSVVGQVRETQYF. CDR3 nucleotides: TGTGCCAGCAGCGTGGTGGGCCAGGTTCGAGAGACCCAGTACTTC.

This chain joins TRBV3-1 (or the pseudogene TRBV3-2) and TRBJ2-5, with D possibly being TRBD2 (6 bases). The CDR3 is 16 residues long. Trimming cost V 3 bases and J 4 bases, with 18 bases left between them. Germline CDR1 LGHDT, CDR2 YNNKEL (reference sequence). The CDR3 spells CASSQGSWRGGETQYF. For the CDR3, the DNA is TGTGCCAGCAGCCAGGGCAGTTGGAGGGGAGGAGAGACCCAGTACTTC.